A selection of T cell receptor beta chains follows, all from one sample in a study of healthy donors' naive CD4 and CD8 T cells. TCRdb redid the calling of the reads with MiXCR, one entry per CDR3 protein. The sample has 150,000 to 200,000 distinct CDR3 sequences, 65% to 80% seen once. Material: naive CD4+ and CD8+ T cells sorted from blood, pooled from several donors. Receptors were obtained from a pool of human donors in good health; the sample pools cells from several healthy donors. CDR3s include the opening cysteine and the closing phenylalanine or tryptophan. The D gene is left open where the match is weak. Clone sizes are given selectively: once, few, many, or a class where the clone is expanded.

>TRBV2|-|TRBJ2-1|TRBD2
TGTGCCAGCAGTGATCTAGCGGGTACCTACAATGAGCAGTTCTTC
CASSDLAGTYNEQFF
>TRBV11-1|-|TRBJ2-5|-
TGTGCCAGCAGCCTTCAGGGGGAGGCGCAAGAGACCCAGTACTTC
CASSLQGEAQETQYF
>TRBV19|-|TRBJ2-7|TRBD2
TGTGCCAGTGGACCAGCGGGAGTTTACGAGCAGTACTTC
CASGPAGVYEQYF
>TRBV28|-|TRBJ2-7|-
TGTGCCAGCAGTTTACAGCGGTACGAGCAGTACTTC
CASSLQRYEQYF
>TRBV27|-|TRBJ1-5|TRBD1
TGTGCCAGCAGTTTAATCTCCCGGACAGGAAATCAGCCCCAGCATTTT
CASSLISRTGNQPQHF
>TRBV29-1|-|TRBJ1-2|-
TGCAGCGTTGCCGACGGCTATGGCTACACCTTC
CSVADGYGYTF
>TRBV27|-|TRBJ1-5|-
TGTGCCAGCAGTTTTTCGGGACTGAGCAATCAGCCCCAGCATTTT
CASSFSGLSNQPQHF
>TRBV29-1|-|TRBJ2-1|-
TGCAGCGTTGAAGATATGTTAGTAAGGAACAATGAGCAGTTCTTC
CSVEDMLVRNNEQFF
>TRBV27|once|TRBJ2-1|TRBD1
TGTGCCAGCAGTCCCGGGGCAGGGGGCTTTGAGCAGTTCTTC
CASSPGAGGFEQFF
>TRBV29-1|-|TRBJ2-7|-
TGCAGCGTTCCTAGTCCGAGCTCCTACGAGCAGTACTTC
CSVPSPSSYEQYF
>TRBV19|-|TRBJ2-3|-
TGTGCCAGTAGTATCCGCGACCCGACGCCAGATACGCAGTATTTT
CASSIRDPTPDTQYF
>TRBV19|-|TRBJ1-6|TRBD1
TGTGCCAGTACCGTGGACAGGAGAAATTCACCCCTCCACTTT
CASTVDRRNSPLHF
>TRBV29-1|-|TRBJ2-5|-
TGCAGCGTTGAAGGGCGGTTGGAAAGCCAGTACTTC
CSVEGRLESQYF
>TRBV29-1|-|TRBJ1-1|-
TGCAGCGTTGTAACTGGACCAACGAACACTGAAGCTTTCTTT
CSVVTGPTNTEAFF
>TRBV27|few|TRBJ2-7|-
TGTGCCAGCAGTTTTACCGGGAGTGACTACGAGCAGTACTTC
CASSFTGSDYEQYF
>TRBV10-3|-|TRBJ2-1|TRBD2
TGTGCCATCAGAACCGGGACTAGCGGGGTTAATGAGCAGTTCTTC
CAIRTGTSGVNEQFF
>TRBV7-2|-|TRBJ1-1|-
TGTGCCAGCAGCTTAGAACACCAGAACACTGAAGCCTTCTTT
CASSLEHQNTEAFF
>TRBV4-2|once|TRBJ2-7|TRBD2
TGTGCCAGCAGCCAAGATCCCACGGGGACTAGCGGCTACGAGCAGTACTTC
CASSQDPTGTSGYEQYF
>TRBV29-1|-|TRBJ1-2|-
TGCAGCGTTGAAGGCAGCTATGGCTACACCTTC
CSVEGSYGYTF
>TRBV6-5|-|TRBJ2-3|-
TGTGCCAGCAGTTCCAGGGAACCTGGGAGTACAGATACGCAGTATTTT
CASSSREPGSTDTQYF
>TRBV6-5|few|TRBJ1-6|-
TGTGCCAGCAGTTACCGGGCCAGTAATTCACCCCTCCACTTT
CASSYRASNSPLHF
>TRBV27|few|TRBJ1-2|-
TGTGCCAGCAGTCAACTGGGGCTCGGCTATGGCTACACCTTC
CASSQLGLGYGYTF
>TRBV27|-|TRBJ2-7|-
TGTGCCAGCAGTTTAGAGTCCGGTTACGAGCAGTACTTC
CASSLESGYEQYF
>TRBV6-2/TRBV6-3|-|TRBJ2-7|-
TGTGCCAGCACGAAAACCGGGAGTTCCTACGAGCAGTACTTC
CASTKTGSSYEQYF
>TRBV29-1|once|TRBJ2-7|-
TGCAGCGTTGGAGAGTACGGGAGCCACGAGCAGTACTTC
CSVGEYGSHEQYF
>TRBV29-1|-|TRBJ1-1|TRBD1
TGCAGCGTTGGCCCCGGGGACAGGGAGGGAGCTTTCTTT
CSVGPGDREGAFF
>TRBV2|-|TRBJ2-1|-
TGTGCCAGCACCCGACTTGAAGGGGGAGCCTACAATGAGCAGTTCTTC
CASTRLEGGAYNEQFF
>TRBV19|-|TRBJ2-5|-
TGTGCCAGTAGTCCCTGGACAAGTTCGCAAGAGACCCAGTACTTC
CASSPWTSSQETQYF
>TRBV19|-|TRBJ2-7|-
TGTGCCAGTAGTATGGACGGCGCATCGGGCGAGCAGTACTTC
CASSMDGASGEQYF
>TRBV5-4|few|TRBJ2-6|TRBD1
TGTGCCAGCAGCTTGGGTATGACGGGACAGGGTGTTTCTGGGGCCAACGTCCTGACTTTC
CASSLGMTGQGVSGANVLTF
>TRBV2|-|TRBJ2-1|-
TGTGCCAGCAGTCGAACGGGACTTACCCTCTCCGATGAGCAGTTCTTC
CASSRTGLTLSDEQFF
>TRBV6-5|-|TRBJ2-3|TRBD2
TGTGCCAGCAGTTACTCGTTTAGCGGGATGGTTCAAGATACGCAGTATTTT
CASSYSFSGMVQDTQYF
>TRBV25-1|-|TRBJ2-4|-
TGTGCCAGCAGTGAATATAGGGACGGTATAGCCAAAAACATTCAGTACTTC
CASSEYRDGIAKNIQYF
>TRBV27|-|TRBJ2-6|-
TGTGCCAGCAGTTCCAACAGGTTTACTGGGGCCAACGTCCTGACTTTC
CASSSNRFTGANVLTF
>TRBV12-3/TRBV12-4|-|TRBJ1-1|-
TGTGCCAGCAGTTTACAGGGTGGAGTTGGCACTGAAGCTTTCTTT
CASSLQGGVGTEAFF
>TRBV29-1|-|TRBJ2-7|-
TGCAGCGTCGTCAGGGGTATCGAGCAGTACTTC
CSVVRGIEQYF
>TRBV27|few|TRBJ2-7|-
TGTGCCAGCAGTCCCCGTGGTACCTACGAGCAGTACTTC
CASSPRGTYEQYF
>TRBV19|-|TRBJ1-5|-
TGTGCCAGTAGTCCGAGGGGTAGTATTAACCAGCCCCAGCATTTT
CASSPRGSINQPQHF
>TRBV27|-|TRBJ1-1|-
TGTGCCAGCAGTTCGGACATGAACACTGAAGCTTTCTTT
CASSSDMNTEAFF
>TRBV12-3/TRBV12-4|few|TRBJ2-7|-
TGTGCCAGCAGCCCTCGACAGGAACTGGCGTCCTACGAGCAGTACTTC
CASSPRQELASYEQYF
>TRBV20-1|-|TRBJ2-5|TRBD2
TGCAGTGCACCTAGCGGGAGGGCCCGAGGGGAGACCCAGTACTTC
CSAPSGRARGETQYF
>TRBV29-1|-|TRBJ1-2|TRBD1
TGCAGCGTTGGACCTGAGGGACAGGGGATGAGATTGTACGGCTACACCTTC
CSVGPEGQGMRLYGYTF
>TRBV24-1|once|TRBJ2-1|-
TGTGCCACCAGTGAGGCATTAACCAATGAGCAGTTCTTC
CATSEALTNEQFF
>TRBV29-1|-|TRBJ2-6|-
TGCAGCGTTCTCCTCTCTGGGGCCAACGTCCTGACTTTC
CSVLLSGANVLTF